Below are 28 T cell receptor beta chains sequenced from a single sample in a study of shared clonotypes between healthy human individuals. The table came from immunoSEQ multiplex PCR; TCRdb's copy has only in-frame clones and leaves some out. The profile shows some 490,000 clones, around 85% of them singletons. Sequenced input: PBMCs. Receptors were obtained from a middle-aged woman in good health. Some clones in this sample may be carry-over from other donors' samples.

V and J are TRBV2 and TRBJ2-3; D perhaps matches TRBD1 (6 bases). CDR1 and CDR2 (germline): SNHLY, FYNNEI. The V and J ends lost 2 bases and 6 bases respectively, with 12 bases between them. The CDR3 runs to 14 residues. The chain's CDR3 is CASSEQGPGDTQYF. As DNA, the CDR3 is TGTGCCAGCAGTGAACAGGGGCCCGGGGATACGCAGTATTTT.

This clone was seen ten or more times. Other DNA variants within this sample encode the same CDR3. The rearrangement links TRBV15 to TRBJ2-4, with D unresolved. This CDR3 region has 15 residues. V gave up 0 bases and J gave up 1 base, with 7 bases separating them. Germline V gene lookup returns CDR1 LNHNV and CDR2 YYDKDF (reference sequence). Here the CDR3 DNA reads TGTGCCACCAGCAGAGATCTAAGGGCCAAAAACATTCAGTACTTC. Translating it yields CATSRDLRAKNIQYF. Variable domain in full (rest from reference TRBV15 and TRBJ2-4): DAMVIQNPRYQVTQFGKPVTLSCSQTLNHNVMYWYQQKSSQAPKLLFHYYDKDFNNEADTPDNFQSRRPNTSFCFLDIRSPGLGDTAMYLCATSRDLRAKNIQYFGAGTRLSVL.

This chain uses TRBV7-8 with TRBJ2-5; 8 bases fit TRBD2. The DNA end is a closer match to TRBJ2-7, so the J assignment may be wrong. Germline values: CDR1 SGHVS, CDR2 FQNEAQ. This CDR3 spans 17 amino acids. The CDR3 nucleotides are TGTGCCAGCAGCTTAGCACGGGTAGCGGGGTCCCCCTACGAGCAGTACTTC. Protein product: CASSLARVAGSPYEQYF.

This clone came up a few times. The rearrangement joins TRBV5-4 to TRBJ2-5, with 7 positions matching TRBD1. The CDR3 is made up of 14 amino acids. Trimming at V came to 2 bases and at J to 7 bases, leaving 8 bases not matched to a gene. Germline V gives CDR1 SGHNT, CDR2 YYREEE (reference sequence). In DNA form, the CDR3 reads TGTGCCAGCAGCTTAACTGACTCAGGGGGGACCCAGTACTTC. Its protein is CASSLTDSGGTQYF.

This chain links TRBV7-2 with TRBJ1-1; 7 bases are a match to TRBD1. CDR3 length: 14 amino acids. Germline values: CDR1 SGHTA, CDR2 FQGNSA. Trimming removed 4 bases from V and 3 bases from J; junction bases left unmatched: 5. CDR3 in amino acids: CASSSGQLYTEAFF. In DNA form, the CDR3 reads TGTGCCAGCAGCTCGGGACAGCTCTACACTGAAGCTTTCTTT.

The chain has TRBV27 and TRBJ1-3; 9 bases agree with TRBD1. Germline V gene data show CDR1 as MNHEY and CDR2 as SMNVEV (reference sequence). The CDR3 runs 15 residues. Trimming took 3 bases from V and 4 from J; bases not matched to a gene: 4. Written as DNA, the CDR3 is TGTGCCAGCAGTTTGGGACAGGGCCTCGGAAACACCATATATTTT. This sequence encodes CASSLGQGLGNTIYF.

The chain joins TRBV9 to TRBJ2-1, with 11 bases aligning to TRBD2. V was clipped by 6 bases and J by 4 bases; unmatched bases: 3. Germline CDR1 reads SGDLS; CDR2 reads YYNGEE. The CDR3 spans 14 residues. The CDR3 nucleotides are TGTGCCAGCAATCTAGCGGGAGGATACAATGAGCAGTTCTTC. Encoded protein: CASNLAGGYNEQFF.

The rearrangement joins TRBV2 to TRBJ1-3; tentatively, D is TRBD1 (5 bases). CDR1 is SNHLY, CDR2 FYNNEI, per germline. Between the trimmed V and J ends, which lost 6 bases and 3 bases, there was a span of 9 bases. The CDR3 sequence is 13 residues long. The CDR3 protein is CASRRDGGNTIYF. The CDR3 DNA sequence: TGTGCCAGCAGACGGGACGGTGGAAACACCATATATTTT.

This chain links TRBV10-2 with TRBJ2-1, with TRBD2 identical over 10 bases. The CDR3 has 15 amino acids. Germline lookup yields CDR1 WSHSY and CDR2 SAAADI. Germline trimming cut 5 bases from V and 6 bases from J; bases unmatched to any gene: 7. The CDR3 bases are TGCGCCAGCAGTCACGGACTAGCGGACCTCAATGAGCAGTTCTTC. Amino acids: CASSHGLADLNEQFF.

CDR3 protein: CASSLWTNTGELFF. CDR3 DNA sequence: TGTGCCAGCAGTTTATGGACGAACACCGGGGAGCTGTTTTTT. The chain couples TRBV27 to TRBJ2-2; D ambiguous. CDR1 MNHEY and CDR2 SMNVEV come from the germline V gene (reference sequence). V lost 1 base and J 0 bases, leaving 3 bases between the germline ends. The CDR3 sequence is 14 residues long.

Concerning this clone: A far more abundant clone sits one base away, making this likely a read error. The chain's CDR3 is CASPPGQGEAFF. CDR3 DNA sequence: TGTGCCAGCCCACCAGGCCAGGGTGAAGCTTTCTTT. V usage is TRBV18 and J usage is TRBJ1-1, with a possible D match to TRBD1 (5 bases). Germline-derived CDR1 and CDR2 are KGHSH and LQKENI. This CDR3 is 12 amino acids long.

Concerning this clone: This probably arose from a read error, given a far larger clone one base away. The V gene is TRBV15, the J gene TRBJ1-1, with 12 positions matching TRBD1. J was trimmed by 5 bases and V by 4 bases; bases with no gene match: 8. This CDR3 is 16 amino acids long. Germline V gives CDR1 LNHNV, CDR2 YYDKDF (reference sequence). CDR3 sequence: CATSIDRGQGATEAFF. CDR3 bases: TGTGCCACCAGCATAGATCGGGGACAGGGGGCAACTGAAGCTTTCTTT.

In its sample, this clone was seen a few times. The chain carries TRBV28 and TRBJ2-7, with D unclear. CDR1 is MDHEN, CDR2 SYDVKM, per germline. V was pared by 6 bases and J by 1 base, with 16 bases between. The CDR3 is 15 residues long. CDR3 sequence reads: CASSPSLTKSYEQYF. As DNA, the CDR3 is TGTGCCAGCAGCCCGAGCCTTACCAAGTCCTACGAGCAGTACTTC.

The CDR3 DNA sequence: TGTGCCAGCAGCCCAGCGGGACATACGAGCTCCTACGAGCAGTACTTC. It yields the protein CASSPAGHTSSYEQYF. V and J are TRBV7-6 and TRBJ2-7, with TRBD2 as a possible D gene (7 bases). The germline V and J ends were trimmed by 5 bases and 0 bases, with 17 bases remaining between them. The germline CDR1 and CDR2 sequences are SGHVS and FNYEAQ. This CDR3 is 16 amino acids long.

As for this clone: Given a far larger clone just one base away, this is likely a sequencing read error. The same CDR3 is also encoded by other DNA sequences in this sample. The chain combines TRBV27 with TRBJ2-7; 7 bases match TRBD2. The CDR3 is 13 amino acids. V lost 3 bases and J lost 4; bases outside the gene matches: 3. Per germline, CDR1 MNHEY and CDR2 SMNVEV (reference sequence). The CDR3 reads CASSLLGGYEQYF. The CDR3 nucleotides are TGTGCCAGCAGTTTGCTCGGGGGGTACGAGCAGTACTTC.

As DNA, the CDR3 is TGTGCCAGCAGACCACAGGGGATCCACGGGGAGCTGTTTTTT. Protein: CASRPQGIHGELFF. The gene calls are TRBV6-5 and TRBJ2-2, with 7 bases fitting TRBD1. Germline CDR1 is MNHEY and CDR2 is SVGAGI. The CDR3 contains 14 residues. V shed 6 bases and J 7 bases; nucleotides not matched to a gene: 8.

This clone was seen a few times. The chain carries TRBV9 and TRBJ2-6; D is ambiguous. Deletions cut 3 bases from V and 5 bases from J, with 9 bases between. The CDR3 contains 14 residues. CDR1 and CDR2 (germline): SGDLS, YYNGEE. CDR3 sequence (DNA): TGTGCCAGCAGCGCGCATACTAGGGCCAACGTCCTGACTTTC. This sequence encodes CASSAHTRANVLTF.

This clone was observed a handful of times. Since a far larger clone is one base different, this is likely a read error. This sample also contains other DNA sequences that code for the same CDR3. The gene calls are TRBV6-1 and TRBJ2-2; perhaps D is TRBD1 or TRBD2 (5 bases each). Germline loops: CDR1 MNHNS, CDR2 SASEGT. The V gene lost 6 bases and the J gene lost 3 bases, with 11 bases spanning the gap. The CDR3 totals 14 residues. CDR3 in DNA: TGTGCCAGCAGCCTTTTGGGGGACACCGGGGAGCTGTTTTTT. It specifies CASSLLGDTGELFF.

V is TRBV7-9 and J is TRBJ1-3, with TRBD1 identical over 7 bases. The trim removed 5 bases at V and 3 bases at J, leaving 10 bases unmatched. Germline V gives CDR1 SEHNR, CDR2 FQNEAQ (reference sequence). The CDR3 runs 16 residues. The CDR3 region is CASSPTNRGGGNTIYF. The CDR3 bases are TGTGCCAGCAGCCCCACCAACAGGGGTGGTGGAAACACCATATATTTT.

The V gene is TRBV18, the J gene TRBJ1-5, with 10 bases identical to TRBD1. CDR3 size: 15 residues. V trimming: 2 bases; J trimming: 5 bases; junction bases outside the gene matches: 3. CDR1 is KGHSH and CDR2 is LQKENI in the germline V gene. CDR3 nucleotide sequence: TGTGCCAGCTCACCATTGGGACAGGGGTATCAGCCCCAGCATTTT. Protein sequence: CASSPLGQGYQPQHF. Complete variable domain (other parts from reference TRBV18 and TRBJ1-5): NAGVMQNPRHLVRRRGQEARLRCSPMKGHSHVYWYRQLPEEGLKFMVYLQKENIIDESGMPKERFSAEFPKEGPSILRIQQVVRGDSAAYFCASSPLGQGYQPQHFGDGTRLSIL.

The chain uses TRBV6-5 and TRBJ1-1; 8 bases are a match to TRBD1. The CDR3 has 14 amino acids. J lost 5 bases, V lost 3 bases, and 5 bases had no gene match. Germline V gene sequence: CDR1 MNHEY, CDR2 SVGAGI. The CDR3 sequence is CASSYRQGRTEAFF. Written as DNA, the CDR3 is TGTGCCAGCAGTTATCGACAGGGGAGGACTGAAGCTTTCTTT.

This clone came up a few times. This chain joins TRBV5-4 and TRBJ1-2; 8 bases align to TRBD1. This CDR3 has 15 residues. From germline, CDR1 is SGHNT and CDR2 YYREEE (reference sequence). With V trimmed by 2 bases and J by 3 bases, 6 bases remained unmatched. The CDR3 spells CASSFQGAYYYGYTF. The CDR3 coding sequence is TGTGCCAGCAGCTTCCAGGGGGCGTACTACTATGGCTACACCTTC.

The chain links TRBV4-2 to TRBJ1-5, with no clear D. The CDR3 covers 15 residues. The germline V gene encodes CDR1 LGHNA and CDR2 YNFKEQ. Deletions cut 0 bases from V and 2 bases from J, with 8 bases between. The chain's CDR3 is CASSQEGDRNQPQHF. DNA for the CDR3: TGTGCCAGCAGCCAAGAAGGAGATCGCAATCAGCCCCAGCATTTT.

Notes on this clone: This likely traces to a read error, being one base from a far larger clone. CDR3 residues: CAIVAPGVTGELFF. In DNA, the CDR3 is TGTGCCATCGTGGCTCCGGGGGTTACCGGGGAGCTGTTTTTT. The V call is TRBV10-3, the J call TRBJ2-2; tentatively, D is TRBD2 (6 bases). CDR3 length equals 14 residues. Per the germline V gene, CDR1 is ENHRY and CDR2 is SYGVKD. The V end lost 8 bases, the J end lost 5 bases, and 15 bases lay between the germline ends.

The chain combines TRBV28 with TRBJ2-1, with D possibly matching TRBD2 (5 bases). Germline CDR1 reads MDHEN; CDR2 reads SYDVKM. V was clipped by 3 bases and J by 7 bases, with 13 bases between them. The CDR3 has 14 amino acids. The CDR3 coding sequence is TGTGCCAGCAGTTTCCCCTCCCGCGGGAATGAGCAGTTCTTC. Translation gives CASSFPSRGNEQFF.

A remark on this clone: This likely came from a read error, as a far larger clone is one base away. The identical CDR3 is also encoded by other nucleotide sequences in the sample. The rearrangement links TRBV28 to TRBJ2-7; 8 bases map to TRBD2. This CDR3 is 15 amino acids long. Germline CDR1 reads MDHEN; CDR2 reads SYDVKM. Germline trimming cut 5 bases from V and 7 bases from J; bases unmatched to any gene: 13. CDR3 protein: CASSTPGGRSREQYF. The CDR3, as DNA: TGTGCCAGCAGTACCCCGGGCGGGAGGTCTCGGGAGCAGTACTTC.

The CDR3 region has the DNA TGTGCCAGCAGTTCTGTGACGCTGCTCACAGATACGCAGTATTTT. As protein: CASSSVTLLTDTQYF. The V gene is TRBV5-6, the J gene TRBJ2-3; D unclear. V shed 5 bases and J shed 2 bases, with 15 bases lying between them. Germline lookup yields CDR1 SGHDT and CDR2 YYEEEE. The length of the CDR3 is 15 residues.

On this clone: One base separates it from a far larger clone, so it is likely a read error. The chain employs TRBV15 and TRBJ2-5; 8 positions agree with TRBD2. V was pared by 0 bases and J by 2 bases, with 11 bases of the junction left unmatched. Germline V gene lookup returns CDR1 LNHNV and CDR2 YYDKDF (reference sequence). CDR3 length: 18 residues. CDR3 sequence (DNA): TGTGCCACCAGCAGAGACGGACCAGCGGGAGTGGGGCAAGAGACCCAGTACTTC. Translated, it gives CATSRDGPAGVGQETQYF.